This T cell receptor (beta chain) was sequenced during a study of cytomegalovirus exposure and HLA in healthy donors. Turning to the study itself: Ancestry clustering placed around 80% of some 400 genotyped donors in the Caucasian-associated cluster.

The CDR3 is 16 amino acids. V lost 7 bases and J lost 5; bases outside the gene matches: 14. Per germline, CDR1 LNHDA and CDR2 SQIVND (reference sequence). Whole-study findings and limits: Follow-up analysis later connected one missense variant in DCLRE1C with trimming of TCR beta V- and J-genes. It was taken for granted in presence/absence analyses that sequencing depth across donors was roughly uniform. In a later analysis, common viral pathogens appeared linked to several of the most significant clusters.

The PCR was carried out with 60 Vbeta primers and 13 Jbeta primers. Generated by immunoSEQ multiplex PCR, the TCRdb table keeps only in-frame clones and is missing some. The sample includes more than 95,000 clones, 60% to 85% seen only once; the top ten take approximately 2%. About this clone: Its specificity is unknown.

This rearrangement joins TRBV19 to TRBJ2-5; 9 nucleotides match TRBD2. The sample consisted of PBMCs. The receptor was isolated from a man in his fifties in good health and CMV-seronegative. DNA for the CDR3: TGTGCCAGTACCCAAACACCCAGCGGGGGGATGGAGACCCAGTACTTC. As protein: CASTQTPSGGMETQYF. Full variable domain (remainder filled in from reference TRBV19 and TRBJ2-5): DGGITQSPKYLFRKEGQNVTLSCEQNLNHDAMYWYRQDPGQGLRLIYYSQIVNDFQKGDIAEGYSVSREKKESFPLTVTSAQKNPTAFYLCASTQTPSGGMETQYFGPGTRLLVL.